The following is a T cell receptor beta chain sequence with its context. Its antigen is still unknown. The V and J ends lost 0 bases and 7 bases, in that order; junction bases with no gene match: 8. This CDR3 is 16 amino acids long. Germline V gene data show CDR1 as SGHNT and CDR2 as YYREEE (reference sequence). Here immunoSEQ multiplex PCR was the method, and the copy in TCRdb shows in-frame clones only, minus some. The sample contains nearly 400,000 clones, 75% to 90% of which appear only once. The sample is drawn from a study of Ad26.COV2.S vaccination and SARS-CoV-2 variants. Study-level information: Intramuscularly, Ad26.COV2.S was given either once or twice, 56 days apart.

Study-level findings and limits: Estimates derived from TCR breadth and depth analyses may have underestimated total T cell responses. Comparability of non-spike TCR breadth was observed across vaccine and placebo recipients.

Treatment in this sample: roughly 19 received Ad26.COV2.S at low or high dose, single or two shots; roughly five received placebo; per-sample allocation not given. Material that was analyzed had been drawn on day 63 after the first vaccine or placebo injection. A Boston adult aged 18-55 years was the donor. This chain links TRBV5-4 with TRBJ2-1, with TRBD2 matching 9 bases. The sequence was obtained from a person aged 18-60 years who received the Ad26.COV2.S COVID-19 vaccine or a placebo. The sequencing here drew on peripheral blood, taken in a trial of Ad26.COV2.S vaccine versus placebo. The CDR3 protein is CASSLGGGRAWNEQFF. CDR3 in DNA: TGTGCCAGCAGCTTGGGTGGCGGGAGGGCCTGGAATGAGCAGTTCTTC.